This T cell receptor (beta chain) was identified in a study of OX40 agonist ivuxolimab in advanced cancers. Libraries were prepared by immunoSEQ multiplex PCR; TCRdb keeps only in-frame clonotypes and omits some of them. This table holds about 40,000 clones, over 80% found once. About this clone itself: Antigen: not known.

Findings and caveats of the study: Expanded clones were, on average, more numerous among CD8+ T cells than CD4+.

The CDR3 spans 14 residues. Trimming left V 6 bases short and J 0 bases short, with 8 bases between. Germline CDR1 reads MRHNA; CDR2 reads SNTAGT. The sequence was collected from an adult with an advanced solid tumor such as melanoma, head and neck, liver or kidney cancer. The sequencing here drew on CD4+ or CD8+ T cells sorted from blood, taken in a trial of the OX40 agonist ivuxolimab. The chain employs TRBV6-4 and TRBJ2-2; D is ambiguous. The CDR3 spells CASSVRSNTGELFF. In DNA, the CDR3 is TGTGCCAGCAGCGTTAGATCGAACACCGGGGAGCTGTTTTTT.